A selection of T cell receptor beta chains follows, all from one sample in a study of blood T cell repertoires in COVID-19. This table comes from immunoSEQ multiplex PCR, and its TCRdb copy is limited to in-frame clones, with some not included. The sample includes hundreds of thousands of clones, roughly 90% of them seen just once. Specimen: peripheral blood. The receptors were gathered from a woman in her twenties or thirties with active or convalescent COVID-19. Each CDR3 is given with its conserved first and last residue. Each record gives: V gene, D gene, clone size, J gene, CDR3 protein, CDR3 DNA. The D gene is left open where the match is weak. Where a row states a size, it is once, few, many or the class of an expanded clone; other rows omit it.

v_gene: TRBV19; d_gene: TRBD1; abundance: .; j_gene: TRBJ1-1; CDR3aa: CASSRGQGEEAFF; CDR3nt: TGTGCCAGTAGTAGGGGACAGGGAGAGGAAGCTTTCTTT
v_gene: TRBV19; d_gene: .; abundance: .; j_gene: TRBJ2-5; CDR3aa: CASSRTPLWETQYF; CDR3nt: TGTGCCAGTAGCCGGACTCCACTCTGGGAGACCCAGTACTTC
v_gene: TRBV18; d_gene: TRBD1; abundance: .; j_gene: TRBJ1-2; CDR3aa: CASSGDRVATNYGYTF; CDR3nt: TGTGCCAGCTCAGGGGACAGGGTTGCTACTAACTATGGCTACACCTTC
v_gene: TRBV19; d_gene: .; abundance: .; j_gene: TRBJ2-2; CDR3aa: CASSPPEEAGELFF; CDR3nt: TGTGCCAGTAGTCCTCCTGAGGAAGCCGGGGAGCTGTTTTTT
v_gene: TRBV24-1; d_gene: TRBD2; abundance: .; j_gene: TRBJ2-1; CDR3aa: CATSDPGLARQFF; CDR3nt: TGTGCCACCAGTGACCCGGGACTAGCGCGGCAGTTCTTC
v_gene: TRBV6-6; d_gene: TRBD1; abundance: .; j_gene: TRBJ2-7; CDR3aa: CASSRPGTGVEQYF; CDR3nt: TGTGCCAGCAGTCGTCCCGGGACAGGGGTCGAGCAGTACTTC
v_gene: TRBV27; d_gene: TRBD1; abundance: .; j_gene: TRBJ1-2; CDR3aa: CASSSQGALTF; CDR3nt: TGTGCCAGCAGCTCACAGGGGGCGCTCACCTTC
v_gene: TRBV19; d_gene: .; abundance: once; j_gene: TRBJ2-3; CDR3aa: CASSPTAGTDTQYF; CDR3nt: TGTGCCAGTAGTCCAACCGCAGGCACAGATACGCAGTATTTT
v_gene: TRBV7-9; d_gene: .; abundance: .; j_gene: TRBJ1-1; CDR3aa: CASSVFKTGNTEAFF; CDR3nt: TGTGCCAGCAGCGTATTCAAGACAGGGAACACTGAAGCTTTCTTT
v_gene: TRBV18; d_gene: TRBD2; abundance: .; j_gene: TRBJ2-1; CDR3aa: CASSRYPSGERSSYNEQFF; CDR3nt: TGTGCCAGCTCACGGTATCCTAGCGGAGAGAGAAGCTCCTACAATGAGCAGTTCTTC
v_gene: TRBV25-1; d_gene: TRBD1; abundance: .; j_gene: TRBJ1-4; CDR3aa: CASSKTGGASEKLFF; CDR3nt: TGTGCCAGCAGTAAGACAGGGGGCGCGAGTGAAAAACTGTTTTTT
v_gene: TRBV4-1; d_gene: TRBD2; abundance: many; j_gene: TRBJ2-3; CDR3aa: CASSQEPAGPSTDTQYF; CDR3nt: TGCGCCAGCAGCCAAGAGCCAGCGGGGCCTAGCACAGATACGCAGTATTTT
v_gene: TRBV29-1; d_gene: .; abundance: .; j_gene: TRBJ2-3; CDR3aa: CSVDRSSTDTQYF; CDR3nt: TGCAGCGTTGACAGGTCCAGCACAGATACGCAGTATTTT
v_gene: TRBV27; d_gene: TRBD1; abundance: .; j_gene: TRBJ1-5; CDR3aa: CASGDRGNQPQHF; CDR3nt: TGTGCCAGCGGAGACAGGGGCAATCAGCCCCAGCATTTT
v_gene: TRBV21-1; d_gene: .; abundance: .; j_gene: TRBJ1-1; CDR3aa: CASSKARKQGAGITEAFF; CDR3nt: TGTGCCAGCAGCAAAGCACGAAAACAGGGGGCGGGAATCACTGAAGCTTTCTTT
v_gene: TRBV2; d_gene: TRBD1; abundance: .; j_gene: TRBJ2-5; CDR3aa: CASTRQGETQYF; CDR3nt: TGTGCCAGCACTAGACAGGGAGAGACCCAGTACTTC
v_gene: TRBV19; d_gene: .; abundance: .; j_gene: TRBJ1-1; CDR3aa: CASTPPGGRSTEAFF; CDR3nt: TGTGCCAGTACCCCTCCGGGGGGACGGAGCACTGAAGCTTTCTTT
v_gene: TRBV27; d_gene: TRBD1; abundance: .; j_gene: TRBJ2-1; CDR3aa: CASSPAGGSYNEQFF; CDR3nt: TGTGCCAGCAGTCCCGCAGGGGGCTCCTACAATGAGCAGTTCTTC
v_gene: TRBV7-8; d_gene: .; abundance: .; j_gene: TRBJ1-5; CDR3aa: CAAGEGGQPQHF; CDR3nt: TGTGCCGCGGGTGAGGGAGGTCAGCCCCAGCATTTT
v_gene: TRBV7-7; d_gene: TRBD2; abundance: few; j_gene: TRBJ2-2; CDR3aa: CASSSFPGGLNTGELFF; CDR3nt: TGTGCCAGCAGCTCCTTTCCGGGAGGTTTGAACACCGGGGAGCTGTTTTTT
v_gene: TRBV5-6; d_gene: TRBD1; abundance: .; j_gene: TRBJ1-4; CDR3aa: CASSLDQGGDEKLFF; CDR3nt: TGTGCCAGCAGCTTGGATCAGGGGGGAGATGAAAAACTGTTTTTT
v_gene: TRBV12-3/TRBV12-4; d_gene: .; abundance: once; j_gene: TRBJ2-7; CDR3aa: CASSRDSYEQYF; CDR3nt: TGTGCCAGCAGCCGAGACAGCTACGAGCAGTACTTC
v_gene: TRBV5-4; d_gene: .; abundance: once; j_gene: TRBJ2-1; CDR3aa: CASSSKGGDNEQFF; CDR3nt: TGTGCCAGCAGCTCCAAAGGCGGGGACAATGAGCAGTTCTTC
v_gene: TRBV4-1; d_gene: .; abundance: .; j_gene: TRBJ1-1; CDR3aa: CASSQGPTGTNTEAFF; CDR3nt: TGCGCCAGCAGCCAAGGCCCCACAGGAACTAACACTGAAGCTTTCTTT
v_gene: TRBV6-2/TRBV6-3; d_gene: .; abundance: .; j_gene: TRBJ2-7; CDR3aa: CASSYRDWYFYEQYF; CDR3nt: TGTGCCAGCAGTTACCGGGACTGGTACTTCTACGAGCAGTACTTC
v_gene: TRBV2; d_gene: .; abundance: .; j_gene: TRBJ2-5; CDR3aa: CASRDNQETQYF; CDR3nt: TGTGCCAGCAGGGACAACCAAGAGACCCAGTACTTC
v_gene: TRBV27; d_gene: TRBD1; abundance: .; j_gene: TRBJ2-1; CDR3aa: CASSLSGQGRLYNEQFF; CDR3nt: TGTGCCAGCAGTTTATCGGGACAGGGGCGTCTCTACAATGAGCAGTTCTTC